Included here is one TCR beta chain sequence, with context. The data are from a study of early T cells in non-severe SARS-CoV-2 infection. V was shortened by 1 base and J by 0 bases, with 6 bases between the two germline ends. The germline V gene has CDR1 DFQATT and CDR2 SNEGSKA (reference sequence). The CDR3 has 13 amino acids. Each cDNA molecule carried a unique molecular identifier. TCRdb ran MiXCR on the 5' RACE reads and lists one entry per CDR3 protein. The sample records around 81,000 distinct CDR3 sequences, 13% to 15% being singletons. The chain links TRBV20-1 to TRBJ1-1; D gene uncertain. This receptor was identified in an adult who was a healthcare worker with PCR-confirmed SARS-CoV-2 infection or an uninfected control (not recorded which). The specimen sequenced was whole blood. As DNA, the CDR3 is TGCAGTGCTAGAGGGTTCCTGAACACTGAAGCTTTCTTT. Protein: CSARGFLNTEAFF.